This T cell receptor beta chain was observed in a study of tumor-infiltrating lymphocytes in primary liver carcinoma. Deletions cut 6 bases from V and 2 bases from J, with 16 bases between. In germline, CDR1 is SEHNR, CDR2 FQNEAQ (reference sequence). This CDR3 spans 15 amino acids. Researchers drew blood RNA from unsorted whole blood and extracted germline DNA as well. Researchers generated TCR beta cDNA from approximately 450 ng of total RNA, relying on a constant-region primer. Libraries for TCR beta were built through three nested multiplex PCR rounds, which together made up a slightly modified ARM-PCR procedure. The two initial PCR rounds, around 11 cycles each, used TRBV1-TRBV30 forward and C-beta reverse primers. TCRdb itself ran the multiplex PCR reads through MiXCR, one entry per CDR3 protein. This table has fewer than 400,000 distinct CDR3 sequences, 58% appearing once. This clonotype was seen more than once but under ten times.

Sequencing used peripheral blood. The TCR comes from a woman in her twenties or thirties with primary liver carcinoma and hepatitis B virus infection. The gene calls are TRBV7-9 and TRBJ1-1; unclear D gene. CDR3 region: CASRASLSVNTEAFF. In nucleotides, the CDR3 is TGTGCCAGCAGAGCTTCCCTCTCAGTTAACACTGAAGCTTTCTTT. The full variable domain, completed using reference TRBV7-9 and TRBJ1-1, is DTGVSQNPRHKITKRGQNVTFRCDPISEHNRLYWYRQTLGQGPEFLTYFQNEAQLEKSRLLSDRFSAERPKGSFSTLEIQRTEQGDSAMYLCASRASLSVNTEAFFGQGTRLTVV.